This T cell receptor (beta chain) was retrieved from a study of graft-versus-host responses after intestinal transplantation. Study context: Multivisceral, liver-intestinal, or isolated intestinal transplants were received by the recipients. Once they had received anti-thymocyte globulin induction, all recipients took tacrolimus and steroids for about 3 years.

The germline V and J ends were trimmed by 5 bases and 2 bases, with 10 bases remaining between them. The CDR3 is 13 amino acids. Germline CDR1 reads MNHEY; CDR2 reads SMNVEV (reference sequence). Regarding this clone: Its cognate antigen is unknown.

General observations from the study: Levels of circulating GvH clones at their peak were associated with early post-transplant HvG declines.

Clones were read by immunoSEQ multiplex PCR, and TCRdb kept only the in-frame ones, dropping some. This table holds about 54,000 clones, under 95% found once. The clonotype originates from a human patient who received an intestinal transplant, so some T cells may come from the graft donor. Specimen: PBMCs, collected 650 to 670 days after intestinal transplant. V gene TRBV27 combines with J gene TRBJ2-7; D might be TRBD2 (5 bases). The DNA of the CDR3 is TGTGCCAGCAGTCTCTCTAGCACCTACGAGCAGTACTTC. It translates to CASSLSSTYEQYF.